The 5 T cell receptor beta chains listed next were all sequenced from one sample in a study of blood T cell repertoires in COVID-19. Repertoires were generated with immunoSEQ multiplex PCR, while TCRdb's copy carries only in-frame clones and drops some. The sample holds some 80,000 clones, around 81% seen once. Sequencing was carried out using peripheral blood. All receptors come from a human donor in a cohort sampled during active COVID-19.

V usage is TRBV11-2 and J usage is TRBJ1-1; D not certain. The CDR3 covers 13 residues. The ends were cut back, 8 bases at V and 13 bases at J, with 23 bases in the middle. Germline V gives CDR1 SGHAT, CDR2 FQNNGV. The CDR3 loop is CASGTGPKRGGFF. CDR3 bases: TGTGCCAGCGGCACGGGCCCCAAAAGAGGAGGTTTCTTT. Supplemented by reference TRBV11-2 and TRBJ1-1, the full variable domain reads EAGVAQSPRYKIIEKRQSVAFWCNPISGHATLYWYQQILGQGPKLLIQFQNNGVVDDSQLPKDRFSAERLKGVDSTLKIQPAKLEDSAVYLCASGTGPKRGGFFGQGTRLTVV.

This chain connects TRBV5-1 to TRBJ2-1; 9 bases line up with TRBD2. V lost 7 bases to trimming and J lost 8 bases; unmatched junction nucleotides: 13. This CDR3 contains 15 residues. Germline assignment: CDR1 SGHRS and CDR2 YFSETQ. CDR3 loop: CASHPAAGGQDEQFF. The CDR3 nucleotides read TGCGCCAGCCACCCAGCCGCGGGGGGGCAGGATGAGCAGTTCTTC. The variable domain in full, with the rest retrieved from reference TRBV5-1 and TRBJ2-1, is KAGVTQTPRYLIKTRGQQVTLSCSPISGHRSVSWYQQTPGQGLQFLFEYFSETQRNKGNFPGRFSGRQFSNSRSEMNVSTLELGDSALYLCASHPAAGGQDEQFFGPGTRLTVL.

This clone was seen a handful of times. V and J are TRBV5-1 and TRBJ1-6; 8 bases align to TRBD1. After removal of 3 bases from V and 7 bases from J, the junction contained 6 bases not matched to a gene. Germline V CDR1 and CDR2: SGHRS, YFSETQ. This CDR3 has 15 amino acids. This CDR3 reads CASSWGDRPNSPLHF. The CDR3 region has the DNA TGCGCCAGCAGCTGGGGGGACAGGCCAAATTCACCCCTCCACTTT. Using reference TRBV5-1 and TRBJ1-6 for the parts outside the CDR3, the full variable domain is KAGVTQTPRYLIKTRGQQVTLSCSPISGHRSVSWYQQTPGQGLQFLFEYFSETQRNKGNFPGRFSGRQFSNSRSEMNVSTLELGDSALYLCASSWGDRPNSPLHFGNGTRLTVT.

The chain has TRBV24-1 and TRBJ2-1; 7 nucleotides line up with TRBD2. Germline V gene lookup returns CDR1 KGHDR and CDR2 SFDVKD. The CDR3 has 16 residues. With V trimmed by 1 base and J by 4 bases, 6 bases remained unmatched. This CDR3 reads CATSDFGQRGYNEQFF. The DNA of the CDR3 is TGTGCCACCAGTGATTTCGGCCAGCGGGGATACAATGAGCAGTTCTTC.

This chain links TRBV11-2 with TRBJ1-4; 8 nucleotides line up with TRBD1. The CDR3 sequence is 15 residues long. The V segment lost 5 bases and the J segment 4 bases; nucleotides outside the gene matches: 6. Germline-derived CDR1 and CDR2 are SGHAT and FQNNGV. The CDR3 reads CASSIYRGSNEKLFF. The CDR3, as DNA: TGTGCCAGCAGCATATACAGGGGGAGTAATGAAAAACTGTTTTTT.